This TCR beta chain is drawn from a study of blood T cell repertoires in COVID-19. Across the whole study: The United States, Italy and Spain were the sources of the acute and convalescent COVID-19 samples. The cDNA or gDNA used as material had been derived from T cells, B-cell-depleted T cells, or PBMCs.

Seattle researchers signed up patients amid active infection and tracked them longitudinally. Methods used by the authors: Reference gene primer amplification gave estimated nucleated cell counts. Generated by immunoSEQ multiplex PCR, the TCRdb table keeps only in-frame clones and is missing some. The V and J calls and clone size are taken from that table; D and trimming were inferred from the DNA. The sample contains 200,000 to 250,000 clones, approximately 85% of which appear only once. Sequenced material: peripheral blood. This TCR derives from a woman older than 75 with COVID-19, enrolled during active disease.

CDR3 DNA: TGTGCCAGCAGTATTGGGACAGGAGGAAACTATGGCTACACCTTC. This encodes CASSIGTGGNYGYTF. This sequence joins TRBV2 and TRBJ1-2; TRBD1 matches at 8 bases. The CDR3 length is 15 residues. Unmatched junction bases numbered 7, after V lost 5 bases and J lost 2 bases. Germline V gene data show CDR1 as SNHLY and CDR2 as FYNNEI.